Detailed here is one T cell receptor (beta chain). Its cognate antigen is unknown. Given a much more abundant clone one base away, this may be a read error. The source of the sample is a study of T cells in Graves' hyperthyroidism and ophthalmopathy. Points from the study as a whole: Ophthalmopathy was identified by the model a median around 6.9 months ahead of onset.

Amplification of TCR beta CDR3 regions was performed using RNA transcripts as template. The HTBI primer set drove a first-round RT-PCR of the TCR CDR3. TCRdb reprocessed the multiplex PCR reads via MiXCR and lists one record per CDR3 protein. This table has 400,000 or so distinct CDR3 sequences, roughly 15% appearing once. Individuals with ophthalmopathy presented a Clinical Activity Score of at least 3, a NOSPECS grade of at least 4 and a duration under 3 months. This clonotype was sampled from an older woman with Graves' ophthalmopathy. The sample comprised blood.

CDR3 sequence reads: CASSEGETGSYTF. In nucleotides, the CDR3 is TGTGCCAGCAGTGAGGGAGAGACAGGGAGCTACACCTTC. The chain employs TRBV7-9 and TRBJ1-2; 7 bases agree with TRBD1. Trimming cost V 6 bases and J 9 bases; bases outside gene matches: 10. Germline CDR1 is SEHNR and CDR2 is FQNEAQ (reference sequence). The CDR3 is 13 residues long.